The 24 T cell receptor beta chains given below trace back to one sample, sequenced in a study of CD8+ T cells in alopecia areata. Treatment: oral pan-JAK inhibitor, 5-10 mg twice daily. Once RNA had been extracted, it was reverse transcribed into cDNA to act as the sequencing template. Assay used: immunoSEQ multiplex PCR; TCRdb lists only in-frame clones, some missing. The sample carries about 200,000 clones, approximately 56% recorded once. The sequences come from CD4+ T cells sorted from blood, collected at week 4, from a patient treated with tofacitinib. The source is a human donor with alopecia areata.

CDR3 loop: CASSSGQLGDTQYF. The CDR3, as DNA: TGTGCCAGCAGCTCTGGACAGCTTGGGGATACGCAGTATTTT. The rearrangement links TRBV11-2 to TRBJ2-3; a weak D match, TRBD1 (6 bases). The CDR3 sequence is 14 residues long. Germline values: CDR1 SGHAT, CDR2 FQNNGV. The V end lost 4 bases, the J end lost 6 bases, and 14 bases lay between the germline ends.

Concerning this clone: One end of the junction varies from germline; a read error may be responsible. The chain links TRBV7-7 to TRBJ2-1; D may match TRBD1 or TRBD2 (5 bases each). Per the germline V gene, CDR1 is SSHAT and CDR2 is FNYEAQ (reference sequence). This CDR3 region has 15 residues. The CDR3 DNA sequence: TGTGCTAGCAGCTTAGTTTTGGGGGACTACAATGAGCAGTTCTTC. It translates to CASSLVLGDYNEQFF.

This chain's CDR3 is CSVSAGDAGTQYF. The CDR3 bases are TGCAGCGTTAGCGCGGGGGATGCGGGCACCCAGTACTTC. This chain connects TRBV29-1 to TRBJ2-5; 7 nucleotides align to TRBD2. CDR3 length: 13 amino acids. Trimming removed 5 bases from V and 8 bases from J; junction bases left unmatched: 11. From germline, CDR1 is SQVTM and CDR2 ANQGSEA.

The chain joins TRBV30 to TRBJ2-3, with D perhaps TRBD2 (6 bases). The CDR3 is 14 amino acids. The germline gives CDR1 GTSNPN, CDR2 SVGIG (reference sequence). The V gene lost 1 base and the J gene lost 0 bases, with 8 bases spanning the gap. The CDR3: CAWSALASTDTQYF. The CDR3 bases are TGTGCCTGGAGTGCCCTAGCGAGCACAGATACGCAGTATTTT.

With respect to this clone: This same CDR3 is encoded by further DNA sequences in the sample. This chain connects TRBV30 to TRBJ1-2, with unresolved D. CDR3 size: 12 residues. Trimming took 3 bases from V and 0 from J, leaving 5 bases between them. Per the germline V gene, CDR1 is GTSNPN and CDR2 is SVGIG (reference sequence). CDR3 sequence: CAWRNTNYGYTF. CDR3 coding DNA: TGTGCCTGGAGAAACACTAACTATGGCTACACCTTC.

The chain joins TRBV6-5 to TRBJ2-1, with D uncertain. The V and J ends lost 6 bases and 6 bases respectively, with 3 bases between them. The CDR3 extends over 10 amino acids. CDR1 MNHEY and CDR2 SVGAGI come from the germline V gene. The CDR3 protein is CASSGNEQFF. DNA for the CDR3: TGTGCCAGCAGCGGCAATGAGCAGTTCTTC.

The chain has TRBV29-1 and TRBJ1-4, with 8 positions matching TRBD1. With V trimmed by 3 bases and J by 7 bases, 7 bases remained unmatched. Looked up from germline, CDR1 is SQVTM and CDR2 is ANQGSEA. The CDR3 covers 14 residues. Written as DNA, the CDR3 is TGCAGCGTTGAGTGGACAGGGAGGCCTGAAAAACTGTTTTTT. Its translation: CSVEWTGRPEKLFF. The variable domain in full, with the rest retrieved from reference TRBV29-1 and TRBJ1-4, is SAVISQKPSRDICQRGTSLTIQCQVDSQVTMMFWYRQQPGQSLTLIATANQGSEATYESGFVIDKFPISRPNLTFSTLTVSNMSPEDSSIYLCSVEWTGRPEKLFFGSGTQLSVL.

V and J are TRBV9 and TRBJ2-2, with D uncertain. The CDR3 is 15 amino acids. Germline V lookup: CDR1 SGDLS, CDR2 YYNGEE. Trimming left V 0 bases short and J 2 bases short, with 8 bases between. CDR3 bases: TGTGCCAGCAGCGTAGGGGCGGCCAACACCGGGGAGCTGTTTTTT. It translates to CASSVGAANTGELFF. Based on the CDR3 plus reference TRBV9 and TRBJ2-2, the full variable domain is DSGVTQTPKHLITATGQRVTLRCSPRSGDLSVYWYQQSLDQGLQFLIQYYNGEERAKGNILERFSAQQFPDLHSELNLSSLELGDSALYFCASSVGAANTGELFFGEGSRLTVL.

The chain recombines TRBV7-9 with TRBJ1-6; D is unclear. This CDR3 contains 13 residues. V lost 1 base and J lost 10, with 8 bases in between. Germline loops: CDR1 SEHNR, CDR2 FQNEAQ (reference sequence). The CDR3 region has the DNA TGTGCCAGCAGCTTAGGTAGTGGATCACCCCTCCACTTT. Its translation: CASSLGSGSPLHF.

This chain links TRBV29-1 with TRBJ1-2; TRBD1 might be the D (5 bases). Between the trimmed V and J ends, which lost 6 bases and 7 bases, there was a span of 15 bases. This CDR3 region has 12 residues. Looked up from germline, CDR1 is SQVTM and CDR2 is ANQGSEA. This chain's CDR3 is CSVREGRGGYTF. CDR3 DNA sequence: TGCAGCGTCCGGGAGGGGCGAGGTGGCTACACCTTC.

This clone was recorded a few times. This chain joins TRBV6-5 and TRBJ1-1, with 7 bases lining up with TRBD1. Germline trimming cut 0 bases from V and 9 bases from J; bases unmatched to any gene: 13. Germline CDR1 reads MNHEY; CDR2 reads SVGAGI. The CDR3 runs 16 residues. CDR3 sequence reads: CASSYSWGQGELKAFF. The CDR3 DNA reads TGTGCCAGCAGTTACTCATGGGGGCAGGGGGAGTTAAAAGCTTTCTTT.

The gene calls are TRBV5-1 and TRBJ2-1, with 8 bases matching TRBD1. V lost 7 bases to trimming and J lost 6 bases; unmatched junction nucleotides: 9. The CDR3 contains 14 residues. Germline V lookup: CDR1 SGHRS, CDR2 YFSETQ. The CDR3 loop is CASLETGGSNEQFF. In DNA form, the CDR3 reads TGCGCCAGCCTTGAAACAGGGGGGTCCAATGAGCAGTTCTTC.

This chain uses TRBV29-1 with TRBJ2-5, with D unclear. The CDR3 length is 14 residues. Germline CDR1 SQVTM, CDR2 ANQGSEA. With 7 bases removed from V and 1 base from J, the gap between germline ends came to 16 bases. The CDR3, as DNA: TGCAGCGGTGAGATGGTGGAATCCCAAGAGACCCAGTACTTC. This gives the protein CSGEMVESQETQYF. Supplemented by reference TRBV29-1 and TRBJ2-5, the full variable domain reads SAVISQKPSRDICQRGTSLTIQCQVDSQVTMMFWYRQQPGQSLTLIATANQGSEATYESGFVIDKFPISRPNLTFSTLTVSNMSPEDSSIYLCSGEMVESQETQYFGPGTRLLVL.

The sample holds one count of this clone. The chain links TRBV15 to TRBJ1-5, with D unclear. The CDR3 is 13 residues long. The germline gives CDR1 LNHNV, CDR2 YYDKDF (reference sequence). The V and J ends lost 0 bases and 5 bases respectively, with 5 bases between them. The CDR3 coding sequence is TGTGCCACCAGCAGAGATCAGGATCAGCCCCAGCATTTT. Its protein product is CATSRDQDQPQHF.

This clone was seen only a few times. V usage is TRBV7-2 and J usage is TRBJ2-3, with a possible D match to TRBD2 (7 bases). Trimming removed 8 bases at V and 1 base at J, with 10 bases between. Per the germline V gene, CDR1 is SGHTA and CDR2 is FQGNSA. The CDR3 covers 13 residues. The CDR3 DNA follows: TGTGCCAGCGGGGGGGCAGGCACAGATACGCAGTATTTT. Translated, it gives CASGGAGTDTQYF.

In its sample, this clone was seen a few times. Other DNA sequences of this sample code for an identical CDR3. This chain's CDR3 is CSARVGDTQYF. CDR3 in DNA: TGCAGTGCTAGAGTTGGCGATACGCAGTATTTT. The rearrangement uses TRBV20-1 and TRBJ2-3, with unresolved D. CDR1 is DFQATT and CDR2 is SNEGSKA in the germline V gene (reference sequence). The CDR3 totals 11 residues. The V and J ends lost 1 base and 6 bases respectively, with 5 bases between them.

The chain joins TRBV6-5 to TRBJ1-1; D gene unclear. Germline V gene sequence: CDR1 MNHEY, CDR2 SVGAGI. V was shortened by 5 bases and J by 7 bases, with 11 bases between the two germline ends. This CDR3 has 12 amino acids. CDR3 coding DNA: TGTGCCAGCAGTCCTAGACGGTTTGAAGCTTTCTTT. Its protein is CASSPRRFEAFF.

The chain combines TRBV25-1 with TRBJ2-5; 12 bases line up with TRBD2. The trim removed 6 bases at V and 5 bases at J, leaving 7 bases unmatched. The CDR3 extends over 15 amino acids. Looked up from germline, CDR1 is MGHDK and CDR2 is SYGVNS. CDR3 DNA sequence: TGTGCCAGCAGGGAGCGACTAGCGGGGGAGGAGACCCAGTACTTC. It is translated as CASRERLAGEETQYF.

The CDR3 spells CAWRGVPYEQYF. The CDR3, as DNA: TGTGCCTGGAGGGGAGTACCCTACGAGCAGTACTTC. The rearrangement joins TRBV30 to TRBJ2-7; D is possibly TRBD2 (5 bases). CDR3 length: 12 residues. Per the germline V gene, CDR1 is GTSNPN and CDR2 is SVGIG (reference sequence). Deletions cut 3 bases from V and 2 bases from J, with 8 bases between.

Only one count was recorded for this clone. The V and J genes are TRBV25-1 and TRBJ1-1; 7 nucleotides agree with TRBD1. V shed 5 bases, J shed 4 bases, and the junction held 4 bases outside the gene matches. The CDR3 covers 13 residues. Looked up from germline, CDR1 is MGHDK and CDR2 is SYGVNS. The CDR3 sequence: CASSTPGGTEAFF. The DNA of the CDR3 is TGTGCCAGCAGTACGCCAGGGGGCACTGAAGCTTTCTTT.

V gene TRBV27 combines with J gene TRBJ1-1; the D is unclear. Germline assignment: CDR1 MNHEY and CDR2 SMNVEV (reference sequence). The CDR3 has 16 residues. V lost 2 bases and J 1 base, leaving 14 bases between the germline ends. DNA for the CDR3: TGTGCCAGCAGTTTACTGGGTGGACTCAAGAACACTGAAGCTTTCTTT. It specifies CASSLLGGLKNTEAFF.

The table lists this clone with a count of one. The rearrangement uses TRBV4-1 and TRBJ2-5; maybe TRBD2 (5 bases). The CDR3 runs 18 residues. V was trimmed by 1 base and J by 2 bases, leaving 20 bases between them. Germline V gene data show CDR1 as MGHRA and CDR2 as YSYEKL. CDR3 DNA: TGCGCCAGCAGCCAAGTTGGTCGTGCTAGCAGCATGCAAGAGACCCAGTACTTC. As protein: CASSQVGRASSMQETQYF.

This clone was counted only a few times. The V call is TRBV29-1, the J call TRBJ2-3, with D maybe TRBD2 (7 bases). V was cut by 4 bases and J by 6 bases, with 14 bases left in between. This CDR3 has 13 residues. Looked up from germline, CDR1 is SQVTM and CDR2 is ANQGSEA. DNA of the CDR3: TGCAGCGTTGGTGGCGGGGGCAAGGATACGCAGTATTTT. It is translated as CSVGGGGKDTQYF.

Only a few counts were recorded for this clone. The rearrangement uses TRBV29-1 and TRBJ2-5; 8 bases fit TRBD1. The CDR3 is made up of 14 amino acids. Germline trimming cut 0 bases from V and 4 bases from J; bases unmatched to any gene: 4. From germline, CDR1 is SQVTM and CDR2 ANQGSEA. DNA for the CDR3: TGCAGCGTTGAAGAATGGACAGGGATAGAGACCCAGTACTTC. This sequence encodes CSVEEWTGIETQYF.